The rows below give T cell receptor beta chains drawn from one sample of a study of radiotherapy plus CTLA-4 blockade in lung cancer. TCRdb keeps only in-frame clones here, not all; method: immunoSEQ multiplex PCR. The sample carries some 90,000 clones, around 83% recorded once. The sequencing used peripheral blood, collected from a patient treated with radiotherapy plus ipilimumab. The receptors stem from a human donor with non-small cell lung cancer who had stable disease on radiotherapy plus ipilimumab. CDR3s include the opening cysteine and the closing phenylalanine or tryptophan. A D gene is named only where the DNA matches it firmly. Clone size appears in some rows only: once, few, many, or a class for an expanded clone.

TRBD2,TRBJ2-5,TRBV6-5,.,CASSYSGLAGGETQYF,TGTGCCAGCAGTTACTCGGGGCTAGCGGGTGGAGAGACCCAGTACTTC
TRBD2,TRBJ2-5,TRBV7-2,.,CASSLAGLAVRTQYF,TGTGCCAGCAGCTTAGCGGGACTAGCCGTGCGGACCCAGTACTTC
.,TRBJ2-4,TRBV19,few,CASTPRSQDSAKNIQYF,TGTGCCAGTACCCCTCGTTCCCAGGACAGCGCCAAAAACATTCAGTACTTC
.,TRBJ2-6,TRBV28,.,CASSGRGRGANVLTF,TGTGCCAGCTCGGGGAGGGGGCGAGGGGCCAACGTCCTGACTTTC
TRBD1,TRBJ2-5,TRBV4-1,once,CASSLRGQGLLETQYF,TGCGCCAGCAGCCTAAGGGGACAGGGATTATTGGAGACCCAGTACTTC
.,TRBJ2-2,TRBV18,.,CASSLLEDLNTGELFF,TGTGCCAGCTCACTGTTAGAAGATCTGAACACCGGGGAGCTGTTTTTT
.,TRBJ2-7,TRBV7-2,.,CASSLAGTSYEQYF,TGTGCCAGCAGCTTGGCGGGAACTTCCTACGAGCAGTACTTC
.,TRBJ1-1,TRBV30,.,CAWSNGQNTEAFF,TGTGCCTGGAGCAACGGACAGAACACTGAAGCTTTCTTT
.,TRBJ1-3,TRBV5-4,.,CASSLDSSTIYF,TGTGCCAGCAGCTTGGATTCAAGCACCATATATTTT
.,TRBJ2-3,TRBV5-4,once,CASSNGGGTDTQYF,TGTGCCAGCAGCAATGGGGGCGGCACAGATACGCAGTATTTT
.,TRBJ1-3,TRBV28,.,CASRSVVPGNTIYF,TGTGCCAGCCGCTCCGTGGTGCCTGGAAACACCATATATTTT
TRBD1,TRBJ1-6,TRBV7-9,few,CASSPPGTGGDNSPLHF,TGTGCCAGCAGCCCTCCGGGGACAGGGGGCGATAATTCACCCCTCCACTTT
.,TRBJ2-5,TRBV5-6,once,CASSLMWVETQYF,TGTGCCAGCAGCTTGATGTGGGTTGAGACCCAGTACTTC
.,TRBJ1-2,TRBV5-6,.,CASSLIPGIGYTF,TGTGCCAGCAGCTTGATTCCAGGGATAGGCTACACCTTC
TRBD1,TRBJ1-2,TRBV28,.,CASSPTGSTNYGYTF,TGTGCCAGCAGCCCGACAGGGTCTACTAACTATGGCTACACCTTC
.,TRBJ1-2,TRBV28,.,CASRSGDNYGYTF,TGTGCCAGCAGATCAGGGGACAACTATGGCTACACCTTC